These 4 T cell receptor beta chains share one sample of origin, sequenced in a study of T-cell memory formation after mild COVID-19. TCRdb re-analysed the 5' RACE reads in MiXCR, keeping a single row per CDR3 protein. The data contain around 430,000 distinct CDR3 sequences, 15% to 20% of them singletons. The material sequenced was PBMCs or a T cell subset sorted from them (not recorded which). These receptors came from a man younger than 35 who had mild COVID-19 (a few samples of this study predate the infection). Cell type and time point are not known.

This clonotype was counted many times. V and J are TRBV6-2 or TRBV6-3 and TRBJ1-6; 7 positions agree with TRBD1. The CDR3 totals 14 residues. Germline V gene lookup returns CDR1 MNHEY and CDR2 SVGEGT. Losses at the gene ends were 4 bases for V and 15 bases for J; bases not matched to a gene: 12. CDR3 nucleotides: TGTGCCAGCAGTTCCGAGTCCTGGGACAGAAGCCTCCACTTT. Its protein is CASSSESWDRSLHF.

This clonotype was counted at least ten times. The V and J genes are TRBV9 and TRBJ2-2; 8 bases line up with TRBD1. The CDR3 consists of 16 residues. With V trimmed by 3 bases and J by 2 bases, 6 bases remained unmatched. Germline lookup yields CDR1 SGDLS and CDR2 YYNGEE. In nucleotides, the CDR3 is TGTGCCAGCAGCGCCTGGGGACAGGTTAACACCGGGGAGCTGTTTTTT. Its translation: CASSAWGQVNTGELFF.

V is TRBV30 and J is TRBJ2-2; the D is unclear. Germline loops: CDR1 GTSNPN, CDR2 SVGIG (reference sequence). V was trimmed by 8 bases and J by 2 bases, leaving 12 bases between them. The CDR3 sequence is 13 residues long. As DNA, the CDR3 is TGTGCCGGACCCAAGGATAACACCGGGGAGCTGTTTTTT. Amino acids: CAGPKDNTGELFF.

This chain links TRBV7-3 with TRBJ2-1, with D possibly matching TRBD1 (6 bases). V was shortened by 2 bases and J by 8 bases, with 13 bases between the two germline ends. The CDR3 totals 14 residues. CDR1 is SGHTA and CDR2 is FQGTGA in the germline V gene. The CDR3 spells CASSLWSGAYEQFF. The DNA for the CDR3 is TGTGCCAGCAGCTTATGGTCAGGGGCTTATGAGCAGTTCTTC.